A selection of T cell receptor beta chains follows, all from one sample in a study of T cells in tuberculosis. Profiled with immunoSEQ multiplex PCR; TCRdb holds only in-frame clones, not every one. Altogether tens of thousands of clones are present, approximately 90% being singletons, with the ten largest covering roughly 14%. Sequenced sample: PBMCs. Every receptor here comes from a donor aged 5 to 30 with latent tuberculosis or without tuberculosis infection. Both conserved end residues are part of each CDR3. A D gene is named only where the DNA matches it firmly. Clone size is not always given. Where it is, it says once, few, many or a class for expanded clones.

D gene	V gene	J gene	clone size	CDR3 protein	CDR3 DNA
TRBD1	TRBV4-3	TRBJ2-7	-	CASSQDSATGSYEQYF	TGCGCCAGCAGCCAAGATTCGGCGACAGGGAGCTACGAGCAGTACTTC
-	TRBV5-1	TRBJ2-5	-	CASSSPPRLGAGLETQYF	TGCGCCAGCAGCTCACCGCCTAGACTAGGGGCGGGGTTAGAGACCCAGTACTTC
-	TRBV6-5	TRBJ2-1	-	CASSLGGGWGEQFF	TGTGCCAGCAGTTTGGGTGGGGGCTGGGGTGAGCAGTTCTTC
-	TRBV4-3	TRBJ1-6	-	CASSQADISSYNSPLHF	TGCGCCAGCAGCCAAGCAGACATTAGCTCCTATAATTCACCCCTCCACTTT
TRBD2	TRBV4-2	TRBJ2-7	once	CASSQVALAVNYEQYF	TGTGCCAGCAGCCAAGTAGCACTAGCGGTAAACTACGAGCAGTACTTC
TRBD1	TRBV27	TRBJ2-2	-	CASSLTGVMAGELFF	TGTGCCAGCAGTTTGACAGGGGTAATGGCCGGGGAGCTGTTTTTT
TRBD1	TRBV5-6	TRBJ2-7	-	CASSLTGTGGPYEQYF	TGTGCCAGCAGCTTGACCGGGACAGGGGGCCCCTACGAGCAGTACTTC
-	TRBV5-1	TRBJ1-2	-	CASSLGGPGYGYTF	TGCGCCAGCAGCTTGGGGGGGCCGGGCTATGGCTACACCTTC
TRBD1	TRBV5-1	TRBJ2-5	-	CASSAGQGTTQYF	TGCGCCAGCAGCGCCGGACAGGGGACAACCCAGTACTTC
-	TRBV27	TRBJ2-7	once	CASSGSGNPYEQYF	TGTGCCAGCAGTGGGTCCGGGAATCCCTACGAGCAGTACTTC
-	TRBV25-1	TRBJ2-1	-	CASSDSRVGSYNEQFF	TGTGCCAGCAGTGACTCCAGGGTGGGCTCCTACAATGAGCAGTTCTTC
-	TRBV7-6	TRBJ2-2	-	CASSLAGASSTGELFF	TGTGCCAGCAGCCTCGCGGGGGCCTCATCCACCGGGGAGCTGTTTTTT
-	TRBV30	TRBJ1-1	-	CAWSVGGNTEAFF	TGTGCCTGGAGTGTCGGGGGGAACACTGAAGCTTTCTTT
TRBD1	TRBV29-1	TRBJ2-2	-	CSAKNTGVVTGELFF	TGCAGCGCTAAAAACACAGGGGTGGTCACCGGGGAGCTGTTTTTT
TRBD1	TRBV6-5	TRBJ2-7	-	CASRPPRGSASEQYF	TGTGCCAGCAGGCCTCCCAGGGGGTCCGCCTCCGAGCAGTACTTC
TRBD1	TRBV10-3	TRBJ2-3	-	CATEGQGARDTQYF	TGTGCCACCGAGGGACAGGGGGCCAGAGATACGCAGTATTTT
-	TRBV5-1	TRBJ2-7	-	CASSSQGYEQYF	TGCGCCAGCAGCTCACAGGGCTACGAGCAGTACTTC
TRBD1	TRBV4-1	TRBJ1-2	-	CASSPIGTGGIGYTF	TGCGCCAGCAGCCCTATAGGGACAGGGGGCATTGGCTACACCTTC
TRBD1	TRBV18	TRBJ1-1	once	CASSRTGDDTEAFF	TGTGCCAGCTCACGTACAGGGGATGACACTGAAGCTTTCTTT
-	TRBV27	TRBJ1-5	-	CASSLRSNQPQHF	TGTGCCAGCAGTTTACGGAGCAATCAGCCCCAGCATTTT
-	TRBV19	TRBJ2-7	-	CAGGSSYEQYF	TGTGCCGGAGGGAGCTCCTACGAGCAGTACTTC
TRBD1	TRBV29-1	TRBJ2-2	-	CSVVGTGGFTGELFF	TGCAGCGTTGTTGGGACAGGGGGCTTCACCGGGGAGCTGTTTTTT
-	TRBV6-5	TRBJ1-1	-	CASSYNGMNTEAFF	TGTGCCAGCAGTTACAACGGTATGAACACTGAAGCTTTCTTT
TRBD1	TRBV19	TRBJ1-3	-	CASSSFLTGEISGNTIYF	TGTGCCAGTAGCTCTTTTTTAACAGGGGAGATCTCTGGAAACACCATATATTTT
-	TRBV5-6	TRBJ1-1	-	CASSLEGAAFF	TGTGCCAGCAGCTTGGAGGGAGCAGCTTTCTTT
TRBD2	TRBV7-2	TRBJ2-5	-	CASSPRGLAGAETQYF	TGTGCCAGCAGCCCCCGAGGGTTAGCGGGGGCAGAGACCCAGTACTTC
-	TRBV27	TRBJ1-2	-	CASSTTRTVYGYTF	TGTGCCAGCAGTACCACCCGGACAGTCTATGGCTACACCTTC
-	TRBV10-2	TRBJ1-2	-	CASSGTGRESYGYTF	TGCGCCAGCAGTGGGACGGGACGGGAGAGCTATGGCTACACCTTC
TRBD1	TRBV29-1	TRBJ1-2	once	CSLTLSGTGDGYTF	TGCAGCCTGACACTTTCCGGGACAGGGGATGGCTACACCTTC
TRBD1	TRBV5-6	TRBJ2-7	once	CASSWGQGHYEQYF	TGTGCCAGCAGCTGGGGACAGGGCCACTACGAGCAGTACTTC
TRBD1	TRBV6-5	TRBJ2-7	-	CASRDRGNYEQYF	TGTGCCAGCAGGGACAGGGGAAACTACGAGCAGTACTTC
-	TRBV4-1	TRBJ1-4	-	CASSQVGGSGEKLFF	TGCGCCAGCAGCCAAGTCGGAGGGAGTGGCGAAAAACTGTTTTTT
TRBD1	TRBV27	TRBJ1-2	-	CASSLSEGASNYGYTF	TGTGCCAGCAGTTTATCGGAGGGGGCCTCTAACTATGGCTACACCTTC
-	TRBV19	TRBJ2-7	once	CASSIGHPYEQYF	TGTGCCAGTAGTATAGGACACCCCTACGAGCAGTACTTC
TRBD1	TRBV19	TRBJ1-5	-	CASNSGQGQNQPQHF	TGTGCCAGTAACTCGGGACAGGGACAAAATCAGCCCCAGCATTTT
-	TRBV7-8	TRBJ2-2	-	CASSLPLRSRTANTGELFF	TGTGCCAGCAGCTTACCACTAAGGTCCAGGACAGCGAACACCGGGGAGCTGTTTTTT
-	TRBV19	TRBJ1-2	-	CASSGQTNYGYTF	TGTGCCAGTAGTGGACAGACTAACTATGGCTACACCTTC
-	TRBV6-1	TRBJ2-5	-	CASSEIRDRRETQYF	TGTGCCAGCAGTGAAATAAGGGATAGGAGGGAGACCCAGTACTTC
-	TRBV27	TRBJ2-3	-	CASSFAGVSSDTQYF	TGTGCCAGCAGTTTTGCAGGGGTTTCATCAGATACGCAGTATTTT
-	TRBV5-6	TRBJ1-2	-	CASSLGSRDSGYTF	TGTGCCAGCAGCTTGGGGAGCAGGGACTCTGGCTACACCTTC
TRBD2	TRBV27	TRBJ2-2	-	CASSFTSAGELFF	TGTGCCAGCAGTTTTACTAGCGCCGGGGAGCTGTTTTTT
-	TRBV5-6	TRBJ1-1	-	CASSASGSANTEAFF	TGTGCCAGCAGCGCCTCAGGGTCTGCGAACACTGAAGCTTTCTTT
-	TRBV2	TRBJ1-1	once	CASSVTDSTEAFF	TGTGCCAGCAGTGTGACCGACAGCACTGAAGCTTTCTTT
TRBD1	TRBV5-8	TRBJ1-6	-	CASSGDRGAYNSPLHF	TGTGCCAGCAGCGGGGACAGGGGGGCCTATAATTCACCCCTCCACTTT
-	TRBV6-1	TRBJ1-2	-	CASSDAGTSFFYGYTF	TGTGCCAGCAGTGACGCCGGGACATCTTTTTTCTATGGCTACACCTTC
-	TRBV6-5	TRBJ2-3	few	CASSYSVGAPGDTQYF	TGTGCCAGCAGTTACTCGGTGGGGGCGCCTGGGGATACGCAGTATTTT
-	TRBV6-4	TRBJ2-7	-	CASSPSLQGATYEQYF	TGTGCCAGCAGCCCCTCGTTACAGGGTGCTACCTACGAGCAGTACTTC
-	TRBV6-5	TRBJ1-2	few	CASSTGGGYTF	TGTGCCAGCAGTACGGGGGGCGGCTACACCTTC
-	TRBV29-1	TRBJ1-3	-	CSALSSGNTIYF	TGCAGCGCTTTATCCTCTGGAAACACCATATATTTT
-	TRBV19	TRBJ1-1	-	CASSSKGDTEAFF	TGTGCCAGTAGTTCTAAGGGAGACACTGAAGCTTTCTTT
-	TRBV29-1	TRBJ2-3	-	CSVGPSASTDTQYF	TGCAGCGTTGGGCCTAGCGCTAGCACAGATACGCAGTATTTT
-	TRBV7-8	TRBJ1-2	-	CASSKRQQPANYGYTF	TGTGCCAGCAGCAAACGACAGCAACCAGCTAACTATGGCTACACCTTC
-	TRBV7-8	TRBJ2-3	-	CASSPPGPSDTQYF	TGTGCCAGCAGCCCCCCAGGGCCCTCGGATACGCAGTATTTT
TRBD1	TRBV6-6	TRBJ1-3	-	CASSRQGSYNTIYF	TGTGCCAGCAGTCGACAGGGTTCATATAACACCATATATTTT
-	TRBV11-2	TRBJ1-1	-	CASSLSGGNGEAFF	TGTGCCAGCAGCTTATCCGGGGGAAACGGCGAAGCTTTCTTT